Listed here are 24 T cell receptor beta chains from one sample, sequenced in a study of blood T cell repertoires in COVID-19. Using immunoSEQ multiplex PCR, the repertoire was profiled, and TCRdb retains in-frame clones only, with some absent. The sample consists of about 180,000 clones, 88% of them appearing once. Sample: PBMCs or T cells enriched from blood (not recorded which). These receptors were obtained from a woman under 30 who had recovered from COVID-19.

The rearrangement joins TRBV3-1 (or the pseudogene TRBV3-2) to TRBJ1-6; D call uncertain. Trimming shortened V by 6 bases and J by 6 bases, and 12 bases separated the two germline ends. CDR1 is LGHDT, CDR2 YNNKEL, per germline (reference sequence). There are 14 residues in the CDR3. The CDR3 DNA reads TGTGCCAGCAGTCTAGACACTAGTAATTCACCCCTCCACTTT. Protein sequence: CASSLDTSNSPLHF.

The V call is TRBV30, the J call TRBJ2-7; D not certain. V dropped 0 bases and J dropped 5 bases, with 5 bases sitting between them. The CDR3 consists of 11 residues. Germline loops: CDR1 GTSNPN, CDR2 SVGIG (reference sequence). The CDR3 protein is CAWSVLDEQYF. The CDR3 DNA follows: TGTGCCTGGAGTGTACTGGACGAGCAGTACTTC.

The chain uses TRBV2 and TRBJ1-5, with 8 bases identical to TRBD1. The trim removed 6 bases at V and 3 bases at J, leaving 7 bases unmatched. CDR3 size: 15 residues. The germline V gene has CDR1 SNHLY and CDR2 FYNNEI. CDR3 sequence (DNA): TGTGCCAGCAGCACGGACAGGGAGATCAATCAGCCCCAGCATTTT. Translating it yields CASSTDREINQPQHF.

This clone was counted a few times. The V call is TRBV7-8, the J call TRBJ2-4; 8 positions match TRBD2. CDR1 and CDR2 (germline): SGHVS, FQNEAQ. V lost 1 base to trimming and J lost 6 bases; unmatched junction nucleotides: 17. The length of the CDR3 is 19 residues. The CDR3 nucleotides are TGTGCCAGCAGCTTAGAGACCTTCTTACGGGAGGGTAGGAGAAACATTCAGTACTTC. Translation: CASSLETFLREGRRNIQYF.

CDR3 region: CASSVGHGANVLTF. The CDR3 DNA reads as TGTGCCAGCAGCGTAGGACATGGGGCCAACGTCCTGACTTTC. The chain joins TRBV9 to TRBJ2-6, with unresolved D. In germline, CDR1 is SGDLS, CDR2 YYNGEE. The CDR3 sequence is 14 residues long. V lost 0 bases and J 3 bases, leaving 4 bases between the germline ends.

The chain employs TRBV5-5 and TRBJ2-7; TRBD1 is a possible D gene (5 bases). Germline V gives CDR1 SGHKS, CDR2 YYEKEE (reference sequence). Trimming cost V 3 bases and J 3 bases, with 16 bases left between them. This CDR3 comprises 15 residues. The CDR3 sequence is CASSSTPGQGYEQYF. As DNA, the CDR3 is TGTGCCAGCAGCTCGACCCCCGGACAAGGCTACGAGCAGTACTTC.

The J gene is TRBJ1-5, the V gene TRBV19; the match to TRBD1 covers 7 bases. V trimming: 4 bases; J trimming: 5 bases; junction bases outside the gene matches: 5. Per germline, CDR1 LNHDA and CDR2 SQIVND (reference sequence). The CDR3 is made up of 14 amino acids. The CDR3 protein is CASSTTGNYQPQHF. For the CDR3, the DNA is TGTGCCAGTAGTACGACAGGGAACTATCAGCCCCAGCATTTT.

V gene TRBV5-8 combines with J gene TRBJ1-6, with 9 bases that match TRBD1. The germline CDR1 and CDR2 sequences are SGHTS and YDEGEE. V shed 2 bases and J 5 bases; nucleotides not matched to a gene: 5. The CDR3 is 16 amino acids. DNA of the CDR3: TGTGCCAGCAGCTTTGGGACAGGGAGTAATAATTCACCCCTCCACTTT. It codes for CASSFGTGSNNSPLHF.

The J gene is TRBJ1-1, the V gene TRBV4-3; weak D call: TRBD1 (5 bases). The V gene's germline CDR1 is LGHNA and CDR2 YSLEER. This CDR3 contains 13 residues. Between the trimmed V and J ends, which lost 4 bases and 10 bases, there was a span of 16 bases. DNA for the CDR3: TGCGCCAGCAGCCTAACCGCGGGGGGGTCAGCTTTCTTT. Its protein product is CASSLTAGGSAFF.

The chain couples TRBV19 to TRBJ2-2; TRBD2 aligns across 8 bases. The CDR3 has 21 amino acids. Germline lookup yields CDR1 LNHDA and CDR2 SQIVND (reference sequence). After removal of 0 bases from V and 6 bases from J, the junction contained 21 bases not matched to a gene. CDR3 bases: TGTGCCAGTAGTATAGATTTTGCCATTACACTAGCGGAGGTGAGCCCCGGGGAGCTGTTTTTT. Amino acids: CASSIDFAITLAEVSPGELFF.

The chain carries TRBV18 and TRBJ1-5, with 7 bases matching TRBD1. This CDR3 spans 14 amino acids. Germline loops: CDR1 KGHSH, CDR2 LQKENI. V dropped 2 bases and J dropped 9; count of bases not matched to a gene: 7. In DNA, the CDR3 is TGTGCCAGCTCACCAGTGGAGGGGGCATCGCCCCAGCATTTT. It encodes CASSPVEGASPQHF.

The chain employs TRBV19 and TRBJ2-5; 11 bases are a match to TRBD2. Germline CDR1 LNHDA, CDR2 SQIVND (reference sequence). Trimming cost V 7 bases and J 6 bases; bases outside gene matches: 13. The CDR3 contains 16 residues. The CDR3 nucleotides read TGTGCCAGTACCCCTAGCGGGGGGACGATCAGGAAGACCCAGTACTTC. Its protein product is CASTPSGGTIRKTQYF.

The chain couples TRBV11-2 to TRBJ1-4, with a possible D match to TRBD1 (6 bases). Germline V gives CDR1 SGHAT, CDR2 FQNNGV. The CDR3 has 15 amino acids. Trimming stripped 4 bases from V and 7 bases from J, with 16 bases between. CDR3 residues: CASSSQGSMGEKLFF. CDR3 coding DNA: TGTGCCAGCAGCTCACAGGGCTCGATGGGTGAAAAACTGTTTTTT. Based on the CDR3 plus reference TRBV11-2 and TRBJ1-4, the full variable domain is EAGVAQSPRYKIIEKRQSVAFWCNPISGHATLYWYQQILGQGPKLLIQFQNNGVVDDSQLPKDRFSAERLKGVDSTLKIQPAKLEDSAVYLCASSSQGSMGEKLFFGSGTQLSVL.

CDR3 DNA sequence: TGTGCCAGCAGTTTTATCCCGGGGTTGGCTTTAAGCAATCAGCCCCAGCATTTT. This translates into CASSFIPGLALSNQPQHF. The rearrangement uses TRBV28 and TRBJ1-5; the D is unclear. The CDR3 covers 18 residues. Deletions cut 3 bases from V and 1 base from J, with 19 bases between. The germline gives CDR1 MDHEN, CDR2 SYDVKM.

V usage is TRBV6-1 and J usage is TRBJ2-3, with 10 bases fitting TRBD2. This CDR3 spans 15 amino acids. CDR1 MNHNS and CDR2 SASEGT come from the germline V gene. The V segment lost 3 bases and the J segment 4 bases; nucleotides outside the gene matches: 4. The CDR3 is CASSDGLAESDTQYF. The CDR3 DNA is TGTGCCAGCAGTGATGGACTAGCGGAATCAGATACGCAGTATTTT.

V is TRBV27 and J is TRBJ1-5, with TRBD1 matching 11 bases. The germline CDR1 and CDR2 sequences are MNHEY and SMNVEV (reference sequence). The CDR3 is made up of 16 amino acids. V trimming: 8 bases; J trimming: 5 bases; junction bases outside the gene matches: 11. The DNA for the CDR3 is TGTGCCAGCGGACGGGGGACAGGGGGATTCGATCAGCCCCAGCATTTT. This gives the protein CASGRGTGGFDQPQHF.

This chain joins TRBV18 and TRBJ1-2; no clear D. Germline loops: CDR1 KGHSH, CDR2 LQKENI. This CDR3 comprises 17 residues. The V gene lost 1 base and the J gene lost 3 bases, with 18 bases spanning the gap. The CDR3 DNA sequence: TGTGCCAGCTCACCACGGTTCCCAGGCGACGGCGACTATGGCTACACCTTC. As protein: CASSPRFPGDGDYGYTF. The full variable domain, with the rest looked up from reference TRBV18 and TRBJ1-2, is NAGVMQNPRHLVRRRGQEARLRCSPMKGHSHVYWYRQLPEEGLKFMVYLQKENIIDESGMPKERFSAEFPKEGPSILRIQQVVRGDSAAYFCASSPRFPGDGDYGYTFGSGTRLTVV.

This clone was recorded only once. The chain carries TRBV5-1 and TRBJ2-5; D perhaps matches TRBD2 (6 bases). The germline V and J ends were trimmed by 0 bases and 5 bases, with 20 bases remaining between them. The CDR3 is 17 amino acids. From germline, CDR1 is SGHRS and CDR2 YFSETQ. The CDR3 nucleotides are TGCGCCAGCAGCTTGGTTATGGGGGACTTTAGGGGTGAGACCCAGTACTTC. This sequence encodes CASSLVMGDFRGETQYF.

This clone was observed a handful of times. This chain connects TRBV14 to TRBJ1-6; possibly TRBD1 for D (6 bases). The CDR3 covers 14 residues. Trimming removed 3 bases from V and 6 bases from J, with 9 bases in between. Germline CDR1 reads SGHDN; CDR2 reads FVKESK. The DNA of the CDR3 is TGTGCCAGCAGCCATACGGACAGTAATTCACCCCTCCACTTT. Translation gives CASSHTDSNSPLHF.

The chain joins TRBV21-1 to TRBJ1-5. TRBV21-1 represents a pseudogene. The length of the CDR3 is 13 residues. The CDR3 region has the DNA TGTGCCAGCAGCATGAGAAGCAATCAGCCCCAGCATTTT. Its protein is CASSMRSNQPQHF.

The J gene is TRBJ2-2, the V gene TRBV19; D unresolved. The germline CDR1 and CDR2 sequences are LNHDA and SQIVND (reference sequence). V lost 9 bases to trimming and J lost 4 bases, with 15 bases between them. This CDR3 region has 14 residues. The CDR3, as DNA: TGTGCCAGCCTCGGGTCCCTTTCCACCGGGGAGCTGTTTTTT. This translates into CASLGSLSTGELFF.

The V and J genes are TRBV5-6 and TRBJ1-6; D remains ambiguous. This CDR3 is built from 17 residues. The V gene lost 3 bases and the J gene lost 0 bases, with 13 bases spanning the gap. In germline, CDR1 is SGHDT, CDR2 YYEEEE. CDR3 nucleotide sequence: TGTGCCAGCAGCTCACAAGTTTACAGCTCCTATAATTCACCCCTCCACTTT. This translates into CASSSQVYSSYNSPLHF.

This clone appeared once. The chain links TRBV19 to TRBJ1-1; 12 nucleotides line up with TRBD1. The length of the CDR3 is 17 residues. The V and J ends lost 6 bases and 0 bases, in that order; junction bases with no gene match: 8. Germline-derived CDR1 and CDR2 are LNHDA and SQIVND (reference sequence). CDR3 bases: TGTGCCAGTAGACTGGGGACAGGGGGCGCGTTGAACACTGAAGCTTTCTTT. Protein sequence: CASRLGTGGALNTEAFF.

V gene TRBV4-2 combines with J gene TRBJ2-1, with 8 nucleotides matching TRBD2. Trimming cost V 0 bases and J 6 bases; bases outside gene matches: 7. From germline, CDR1 is LGHNA and CDR2 YNFKEQ. The CDR3 covers 16 residues. The CDR3 bases are TGTGCCAGCAGCCAAGATAGACTAGCGCAAGGCAATGAGCAGTTCTTC. It specifies CASSQDRLAQGNEQFF.